Below are 26 T cell receptor beta chains sequenced from a single sample in a study of T-cell reconstitution after alpha-beta-depleted transplantation in children. Researchers prepared the TCRbeta library using unique molecular identifiers, the study reports. TCRdb reprocessed the PCR reads with MiXCR, giving one entry per CDR3 protein. The sample includes more than 85,000 distinct CDR3 sequences, 6% seen only once; the top ten take more than 5.5%. The source material was PBMCs, mostly from graft donor cells, sampled 60 days after TCRalphabeta/CD19-depleted stem cell transplant. These receptors were collected from a female patient between 2 and 15 years old who had a stem cell transplant for Fanconi anemia, so the T cells may come from the graft donor.

This chain connects TRBV4-2 to TRBJ2-7; perhaps TRBD2 as D (5 bases). This CDR3 region has 17 residues. Germline V gene sequence: CDR1 LGHNA, CDR2 YNFKEQ. V was clipped by 0 bases and J by 2 bases, with 17 bases between them. The CDR3 DNA is TGTGCCAGCAGCCAAGAAGTCGGCGGGCCGGTACCCTACGAGCAGTACTTC. Translation: CASSQEVGGPVPYEQYF.

This clonotype was detected only a few times. V usage is TRBV6-5 and J usage is TRBJ1-2, with D unresolved. The germline V and J ends were trimmed by 2 bases and 7 bases, with 14 bases remaining between them. CDR1 and CDR2 (germline): MNHEY, SVGAGI. The CDR3 sequence is 14 residues long. The CDR3 coding sequence is TGTGCCAGCAGTTACGGCCGCGGGGTTTTTGGCTACACCTTC. Translating it yields CASSYGRGVFGYTF.

This clonotype was picked up many times. The gene calls are TRBV13 and TRBJ1-2, with 9 bases lining up with TRBD1. The CDR3 consists of 13 residues. V dropped 3 bases and J dropped 12; count of bases not matched to a gene: 8. Per germline, CDR1 PRHDT and CDR2 FYEKMQ (reference sequence). The CDR3 DNA reads TGTGCCAGCAGCTTGAGGGACAGGGTTTACAACACCTTC. Translated, it gives CASSLRDRVYNTF.

This clonotype was seen many times. V usage is TRBV20-1 and J usage is TRBJ2-5; no firm D call. The germline V gene has CDR1 DFQATT and CDR2 SNEGSKA (reference sequence). V shed 5 bases and J shed 9 bases, with 10 bases lying between them. This CDR3 is built from 10 residues. Here the CDR3 reads CSAQARAQYF. The DNA for the CDR3 is TGCAGTGCTCAGGCCCGGGCCCAGTACTTC.

This clonotype was counted between two and nine times. The rearrangement uses TRBV3-1 and TRBJ1-2; a possible D gene is TRBD1 (6 bases). V was cut by 3 bases and J by 4 bases, with 9 bases left in between. The CDR3 spans 13 residues. The germline gives CDR1 LGHDT, CDR2 YNNKEL (reference sequence). The CDR3 sequence: CASSHRTVYGYTF. The CDR3 nucleotides are TGTGCCAGCAGCCACCGGACAGTCTATGGCTACACCTTC.

This clonotype was seen many times. This sequence joins TRBV11-2 and TRBJ2-3; 9 positions agree with TRBD1. CDR1 is SGHAT, CDR2 FQNNGV, per germline. The CDR3 is made up of 16 amino acids. Trimming took 5 bases from V and 2 from J; bases not matched to a gene: 8. This chain's CDR3 is CASSQTGGTFTDTQYF. The DNA for the CDR3 is TGTGCCAGCAGCCAAACAGGGGGCACCTTCACAGATACGCAGTATTTT.

The chain carries TRBV6-1 and TRBJ1-5; a weak D match, TRBD1 (6 bases). The CDR3 has 16 residues. Trimming cost V 4 bases and J 2 bases, with 15 bases left between them. Germline CDR1 and CDR2: MNHNS and SASEGT. CDR3 loop: CASSGGRGGGNQPQHF. Here the CDR3 DNA reads TGTGCCAGCAGTGGAGGTAGGGGGGGCGGCAATCAGCCCCAGCATTTT.

In this sample, this clonotype turned up a few times. The V call is TRBV7-2, the J call TRBJ2-7, with D perhaps matching TRBD2 (5 bases). V gave up 1 base and J gave up 7 bases, with 14 bases separating them. The CDR3 is made up of 14 amino acids. Germline assignment: CDR1 SGHTA and CDR2 FQGNSA. This chain's CDR3 is CASSLGSGIGEQYF. CDR3 nucleotides: TGTGCCAGCAGCTTAGGGTCCGGGATCGGTGAGCAGTACTTC.

In its sample, this clonotype was seen a few times. The chain joins TRBV30 to TRBJ1-3, with 7 bases that match TRBD1. The CDR3 contains 21 residues. V was pared by 1 base and J by 1 base, with 22 bases of the junction left unmatched. CDR1 GTSNPN and CDR2 SVGIG come from the germline V gene (reference sequence). CDR3 protein: CAWSGRHRDSNFLSSGNTIYF. The CDR3 bases are TGTGCCTGGAGTGGGAGACACCGGGACAGCAACTTCTTATCTTCTGGAAACACCATATATTTT.

This clonotype was observed a handful of times. The genes are TRBV18 and TRBJ2-7; TRBD2 matches at 8 bases. CDR3 length: 19 amino acids. The V gene's germline CDR1 is KGHSH and CDR2 LQKENI. V was clipped by 2 bases and J by 4 bases; unmatched bases: 19. The CDR3 DNA reads as TGTGCCAGCTCACCAATTAAGTGGATGGGAACTAGCGGTCTGTACGAGCAGTACTTC. Translation gives CASSPIKWMGTSGLYEQYF.

This clonotype was detected ten times or more. The chain joins TRBV7-2 to TRBJ2-1; 7 bases line up with TRBD1. Germline CDR1 and CDR2: SGHTA and FQGNSA. The CDR3 has 16 amino acids. V lost 5 bases to trimming and J lost 2 bases; unmatched junction nucleotides: 9. DNA of the CDR3: TGTGCCAGCAGCGTCCTAACAGGGGTGCCCTACAATGAGCAGTTCTTC. Amino acid sequence: CASSVLTGVPYNEQFF.

The chain employs TRBV27 and TRBJ2-7; the match to TRBD1 covers 8 bases. Germline V gene lookup returns CDR1 MNHEY and CDR2 SMNVEV (reference sequence). The CDR3 sequence is 15 residues long. Trimming cost V 7 bases and J 1 base; bases outside gene matches: 9. The CDR3 DNA reads as TGTGCCAGCAAGTTTGCAGGGGGCCCTTCCTACGAGCAGTACTTC. Its translation is CASKFAGGPSYEQYF.

In its sample, this clonotype was seen many times. This rearrangement joins TRBV9 to TRBJ2-7; D is ambiguous. Per the germline V gene, CDR1 is SGDLS and CDR2 is YYNGEE. The CDR3 sequence is 15 residues long. V shed 0 bases and J shed 4 bases, with 14 bases lying between them. CDR3 region: CASSVGDRVPYEQYF. DNA of the CDR3: TGTGCCAGCAGCGTAGGAGATAGAGTACCATACGAGCAGTACTTC.

This clonotype was recorded at least ten times. This chain links TRBV7-9 with TRBJ1-1; 9 nucleotides match TRBD1. Trimming cost V 3 bases and J 4 bases; bases outside gene matches: 9. The V gene's germline CDR1 is SEHNR and CDR2 FQNEAQ (reference sequence). The CDR3 has 16 amino acids. The CDR3 loop reads CASSLGDRARGTEAFF. In nucleotides, the CDR3 is TGTGCCAGCAGCTTGGGGGACAGGGCACGGGGCACTGAAGCTTTCTTT.

This clonotype appeared many times. This rearrangement joins TRBV5-1 to TRBJ2-3; 10 bases fit TRBD2. This CDR3 comprises 18 residues. Germline V gives CDR1 SGHRS, CDR2 YFSETQ. With 1 base clipped from V and 4 bases from J, the junction kept 12 bases outside the gene matches. CDR3 protein: CASSLLGSAGGPADTQYF. Written as DNA, the CDR3 is TGCGCCAGCAGCTTGTTAGGCTCAGCGGGAGGGCCGGCAGATACGCAGTATTTT.

This clonotype has at least ten counts. CDR3 sequence (DNA): TGCAGTGCGGGTGTCCCTCAGGGGGGGCAAGAGACCCAGTACTTC. Protein sequence: CSAGVPQGGQETQYF. J is TRBJ2-5 and V is TRBV20-1; D tentatively reads TRBD1 or TRBD2 (7 bases each). The CDR3 is 15 residues long. Trimming took off 6 bases at V and 2 bases at J, with 19 bases between the two ends. Germline assignment: CDR1 DFQATT and CDR2 SNEGSKA (reference sequence).

There are many counts of this clonotype. The genes are TRBV12-3 or TRBV12-4 and TRBJ2-3; 16 bases align to TRBD2. The CDR3 length is 17 residues. Germline trimming cut 8 bases from V and 2 bases from J; bases unmatched to any gene: 7. CDR3 sequence reads: CASRGLAGGRVTDTQYF. The CDR3 coding sequence is TGTGCCAGCCGGGGACTAGCGGGGGGGCGTGTCACAGATACGCAGTATTTT.

This clonotype was counted ten times or more. The rearrangement joins TRBV28 to TRBJ2-7; D is perhaps TRBD1 or TRBD2 (5 bases each). Germline V gene sequence: CDR1 MDHEN, CDR2 SYDVKM. With 4 bases removed from V and 7 bases from J, the gap between germline ends came to 14 bases. The CDR3 runs to 13 residues. The CDR3 sequence is CASSSDLRGEQYF. The CDR3, as DNA: TGTGCCAGCAGTTCAGATTTGAGGGGAGAGCAGTACTTC.

J is TRBJ2-1 and V is TRBV15, with 9 bases matching TRBD2. The germline V gene has CDR1 LNHNV and CDR2 YYDKDF (reference sequence). The CDR3 length is 18 residues. V dropped 0 bases and J dropped 0; count of bases not matched to a gene: 6. CDR3 bases: TGTGCCACCAGCAGAGAAGGAAGCGGGAGGAGCTCCTACAATGAGCAGTTCTTC. Translation gives CATSREGSGRSSYNEQFF.

The CDR3 DNA reads as TGTGCCACCAGCAGAGATACTCGCAGGGGCTACGAGCAGTACTTC. It codes for CATSRDTRRGYEQYF. The chain is built from TRBV15 and TRBJ2-7; possible D gene TRBD1, 6 bases. V lost 0 bases and J lost 3, with 12 bases in between. CDR3 length: 15 amino acids. Looked up from germline, CDR1 is LNHNV and CDR2 is YYDKDF (reference sequence).

This sequence joins TRBV20-1 and TRBJ2-1; a weak D match, TRBD2 (6 bases). V dropped 3 bases and J dropped 3 bases, with 21 bases sitting between them. CDR3 size: 17 residues. CDR1 and CDR2 from the germline V gene are DFQATT and SNEGSKA (reference sequence). CDR3 coding DNA: TGCAGTGCTAGCGAAAGGGCGGAACTAGCAAGCTACAATGAGCAGTTCTTC. It yields the protein CSASERAELASYNEQFF.

This clonotype came up many times. The genes are TRBV28 and TRBJ2-1; no clear D gene. The CDR3 is 13 residues long. V lost 3 bases and J lost 6, with 9 bases in between. Germline CDR1 reads MDHEN; CDR2 reads SYDVKM. CDR3 residues: CASSLNAINEQFF. CDR3 nucleotide sequence: TGTGCCAGCAGTTTGAACGCCATCAATGAGCAGTTCTTC.

This clonotype was detected ten times or more. The chain links TRBV20-1 to TRBJ1-3; D gene ambiguous. CDR3 length: 15 residues. CDR1 DFQATT and CDR2 SNEGSKA come from the germline V gene (reference sequence). The V and J ends lost 4 bases and 0 bases respectively, with 13 bases between them. For the CDR3, the DNA is TGCAGTGCTAAGGCGAGTCGTGACTCTGGAAACACCATATATTTT. Its translation is CSAKASRDSGNTIYF.

The chain recombines TRBV2 with TRBJ1-5; D may be TRBD1 (5 bases). Trimming pared 3 bases from V and 7 bases from J, leaving 10 bases between. This CDR3 is built from 13 residues. Germline V gives CDR1 SNHLY, CDR2 FYNNEI. For the CDR3, the DNA is TGTGCCAGCAGTGACAGGGAAGGACAGCCCCAGCATTTT. Translated: CASSDREGQPQHF.

V usage is TRBV7-8 and J usage is TRBJ2-7; 7 nucleotides align to TRBD2. V was clipped by 5 bases and J by 10 bases; unmatched bases: 8. The CDR3 totals 12 residues. Germline V gene data show CDR1 as SGHVS and CDR2 as FQNEAQ. Here the CDR3 reads CASSLGGNYQYF. CDR3 in DNA: TGTGCCAGCAGCCTCGGGGGGAACTATCAGTACTTC.

This clonotype was detected ten times or more. J is TRBJ1-1 and V is TRBV20-1; 10 nucleotides match TRBD1. In germline, CDR1 is DFQATT, CDR2 SNEGSKA (reference sequence). Trimming cost V 0 bases and J 4 bases; bases outside gene matches: 5. This CDR3 is built from 15 residues. The chain's CDR3 is CSARDSGTGATEAFF. As DNA, the CDR3 is TGCAGTGCTAGAGACTCCGGGACAGGGGCCACTGAAGCTTTCTTT.